This T cell receptor (beta chain) was observed in a study of control samples from healthy donors and cancer patients. TCRdb's copy holds only in-frame clones and misses some; the assay was immunoSEQ multiplex PCR. This table has 45,000 to 65,000 clones, 85% to 90% appearing once. The sample consisted of PBMCs. This clonotype was sampled from a man aged 45-60 years with head and neck cancer.

The CDR3 coding sequence is TGTGCCAGCAGCCTAGACCACGAGCAGTACTTC. Its translation is CASSLDHEQYF. The chain carries TRBV5-6 and TRBJ2-7; D gene unclear. The CDR3 sequence is 11 residues long. From germline, CDR1 is SGHDT and CDR2 YYEEEE. The V end lost 4 bases, the J end lost 5 bases, and 7 bases lay between the germline ends.